This T cell receptor beta chain was documented in a study of shared clonotypes between healthy human individuals. About the research overall: Three plates were used per donor for CD4 naive, three for CD4 memory, two for CD8 naive and one for CD8 memory. Study-wide points: Memory subsets had estimated richness that was generally smaller than that of naive subsets.

It was across several immunoSEQ plates that each subset's genomic DNA was evenly split. Generated by immunoSEQ multiplex PCR, the TCRdb table keeps only in-frame clones and is missing some. The sample comprises about a million clones, 70% to 85% of which are singletons, and roughly 0.9% rests with the top ten. In this sample, this clone turned up a few times. Its antigen is not identified. A much larger clone sits a single nucleotide away, making a read error possible. Study donors comprised healthy, HIV-negative adults devoid of recent acute infection or vaccination. CDR3 length equals 12 residues. Trimming stripped 1 base from V and 5 bases from J, with 3 bases between. Germline CDR1 reads SEHNR; CDR2 reads FQNEAQ (reference sequence).

The chain couples TRBV7-9 to TRBJ1-5; no clear D. The sample comprised memory CD4+ T cells from PBMCs. Subset reported: CD45RA-negative fraction. The TCR comes from a man between 18 and 35 years old in good health. Some clones in this sample may be carry-over from other donors' samples. The DNA for the CDR3 is TGTGCCAGCAGCTTAGATGATCAGCCCCAGCATTTT. It encodes CASSLDDQPQHF.